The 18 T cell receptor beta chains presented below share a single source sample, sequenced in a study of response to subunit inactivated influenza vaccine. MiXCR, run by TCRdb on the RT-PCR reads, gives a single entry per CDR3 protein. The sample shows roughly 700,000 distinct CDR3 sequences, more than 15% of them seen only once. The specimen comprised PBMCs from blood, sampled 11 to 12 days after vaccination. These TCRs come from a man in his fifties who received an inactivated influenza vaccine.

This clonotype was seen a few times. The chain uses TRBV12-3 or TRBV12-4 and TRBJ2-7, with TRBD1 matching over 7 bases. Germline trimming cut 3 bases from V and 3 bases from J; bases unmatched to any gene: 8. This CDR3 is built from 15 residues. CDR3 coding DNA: TGTGCCAGCAGTTTTGTTCGGCCAGGGGGCTACGAGCAGTACTTC. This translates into CASSFVRPGGYEQYF.

The CDR3 sequence is CASRKRVDNEQFF. The DNA of the CDR3 is TGTGCCAGCAGGAAGAGGGTAGACAATGAGCAGTTCTTC. The chain recombines TRBV12-3 or TRBV12-4 with TRBJ2-1; D is possibly TRBD2 (5 bases). Trimming left V 6 bases short and J 5 bases short, with 11 bases between. The CDR3 is made up of 13 amino acids.

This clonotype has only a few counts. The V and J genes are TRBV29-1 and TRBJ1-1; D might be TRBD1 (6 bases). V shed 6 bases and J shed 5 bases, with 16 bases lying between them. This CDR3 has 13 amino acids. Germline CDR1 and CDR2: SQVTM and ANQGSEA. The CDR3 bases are TGCAGCGTGGGAGACAGGCGCGGGACTGAAGCTTTCTTT. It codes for CSVGDRRGTEAFF.

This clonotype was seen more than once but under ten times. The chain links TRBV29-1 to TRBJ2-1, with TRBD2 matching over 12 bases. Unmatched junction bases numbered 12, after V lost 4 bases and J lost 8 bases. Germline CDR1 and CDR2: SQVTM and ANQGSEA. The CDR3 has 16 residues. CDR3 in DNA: TGCAGCGTTGGAGCCCTAGCGGGAGGGCCGAGGGATGAGCAGTTCTTC. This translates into CSVGALAGGPRDEQFF.

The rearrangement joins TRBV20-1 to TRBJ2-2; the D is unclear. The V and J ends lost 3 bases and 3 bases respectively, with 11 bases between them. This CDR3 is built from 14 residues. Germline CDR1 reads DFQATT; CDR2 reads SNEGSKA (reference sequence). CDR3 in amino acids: CSARLGKYTGELFF. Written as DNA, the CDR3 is TGCAGTGCTAGGCTTGGAAAGTACACCGGGGAGCTGTTTTTT.

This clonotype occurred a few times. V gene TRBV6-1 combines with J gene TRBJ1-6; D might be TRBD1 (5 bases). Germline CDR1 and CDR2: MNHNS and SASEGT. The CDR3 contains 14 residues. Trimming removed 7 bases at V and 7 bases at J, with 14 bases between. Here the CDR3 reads CASTLGTRNSPLHF. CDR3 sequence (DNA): TGTGCCAGCACCCTCGGGACCCGCAATTCACCCCTCCACTTT.

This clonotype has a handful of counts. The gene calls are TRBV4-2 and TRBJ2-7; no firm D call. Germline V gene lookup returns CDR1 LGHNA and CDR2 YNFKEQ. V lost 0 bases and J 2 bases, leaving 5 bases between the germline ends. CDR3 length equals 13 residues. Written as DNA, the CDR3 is TGTGCCAGCAGCCAAGACTTGACCTACGAGCAGTACTTC. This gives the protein CASSQDLTYEQYF.

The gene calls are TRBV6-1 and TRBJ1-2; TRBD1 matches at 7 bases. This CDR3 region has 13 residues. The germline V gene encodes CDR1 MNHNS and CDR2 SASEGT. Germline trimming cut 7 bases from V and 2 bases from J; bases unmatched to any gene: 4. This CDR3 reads CASTVTGNYGYTF. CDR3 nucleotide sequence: TGTGCCAGCACCGTGACAGGGAACTATGGCTACACCTTC.

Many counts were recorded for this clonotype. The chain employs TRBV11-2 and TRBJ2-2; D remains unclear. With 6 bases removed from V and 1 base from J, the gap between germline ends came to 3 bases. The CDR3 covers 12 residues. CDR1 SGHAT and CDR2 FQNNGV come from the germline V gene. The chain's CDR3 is CASRLNTGELFF. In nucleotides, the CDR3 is TGTGCCAGCAGACTGAACACCGGGGAGCTGTTTTTT.

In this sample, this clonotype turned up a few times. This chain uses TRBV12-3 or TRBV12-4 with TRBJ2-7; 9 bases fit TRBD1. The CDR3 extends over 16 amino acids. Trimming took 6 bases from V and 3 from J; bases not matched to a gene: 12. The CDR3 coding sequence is TGTGCCAGCAGGCGGGAACAGGGGGCCACCTACTACGAGCAGTACTTC. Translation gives CASRREQGATYYEQYF.

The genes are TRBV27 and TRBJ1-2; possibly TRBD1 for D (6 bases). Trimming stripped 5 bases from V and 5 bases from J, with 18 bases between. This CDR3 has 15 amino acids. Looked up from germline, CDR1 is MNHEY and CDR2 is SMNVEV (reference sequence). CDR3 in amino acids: CASSPIAGTQYGYTF. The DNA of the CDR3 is TGTGCCAGCAGTCCCATAGCCGGGACACAATATGGCTACACCTTC.

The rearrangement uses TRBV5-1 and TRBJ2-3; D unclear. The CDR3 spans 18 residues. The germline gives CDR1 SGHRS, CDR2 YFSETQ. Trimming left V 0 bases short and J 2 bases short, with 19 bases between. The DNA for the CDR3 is TGCGCCAGCAGCTTGGGCAGTCTCCCAGTGGCATACACAGATACGCAGTATTTT. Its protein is CASSLGSLPVAYTDTQYF.

In DNA, the CDR3 is TGTGCCAGCAGCGGAAACAAGAACACTGAAGCTTTCTTT. This sequence encodes CASSGNKNTEAFF. V is TRBV7-3 and J is TRBJ1-1; D gene unclear. V dropped 5 bases and J dropped 1 base, with 8 bases sitting between them. Germline V CDR1 and CDR2: SGHTA, FQGTGA. The CDR3 sequence is 13 residues long.

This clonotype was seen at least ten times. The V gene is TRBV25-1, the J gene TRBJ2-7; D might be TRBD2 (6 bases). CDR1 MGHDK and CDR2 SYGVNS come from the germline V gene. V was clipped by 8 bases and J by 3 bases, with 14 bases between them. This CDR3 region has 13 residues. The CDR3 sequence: CASRGPGSYEQYF. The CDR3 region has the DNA TGTGCCAGCCGAGGACCCGGGAGCTACGAGCAGTACTTC.

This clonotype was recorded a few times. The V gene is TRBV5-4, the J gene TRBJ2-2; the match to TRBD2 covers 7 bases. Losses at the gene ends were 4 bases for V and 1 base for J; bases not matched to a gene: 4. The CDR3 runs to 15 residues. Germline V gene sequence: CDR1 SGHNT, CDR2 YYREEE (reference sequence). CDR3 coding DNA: TGTGCCAGCAGCGCCGGGACTAAGAACACCGGGGAGCTGTTTTTT. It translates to CASSAGTKNTGELFF.

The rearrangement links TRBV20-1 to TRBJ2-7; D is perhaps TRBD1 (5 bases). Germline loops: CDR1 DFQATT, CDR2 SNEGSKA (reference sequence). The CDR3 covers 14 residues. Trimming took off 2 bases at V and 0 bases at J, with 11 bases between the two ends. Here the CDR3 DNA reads TGCAGTGCTAGAACGGACACCTCCTCCTACGAGCAGTACTTC. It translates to CSARTDTSSYEQYF.

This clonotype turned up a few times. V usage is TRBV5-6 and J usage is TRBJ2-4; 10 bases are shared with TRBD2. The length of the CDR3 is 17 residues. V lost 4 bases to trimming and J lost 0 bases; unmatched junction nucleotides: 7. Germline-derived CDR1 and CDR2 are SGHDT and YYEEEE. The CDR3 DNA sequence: TGTGCCAGCAGCCTCCGGACTAGCGGTAAAGCCAAAAACATTCAGTACTTC. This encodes CASSLRTSGKAKNIQYF.

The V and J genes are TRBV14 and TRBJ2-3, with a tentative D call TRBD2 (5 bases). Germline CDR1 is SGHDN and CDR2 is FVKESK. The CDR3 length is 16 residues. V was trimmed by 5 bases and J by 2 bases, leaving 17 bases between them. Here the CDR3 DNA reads TGTGCCAGCAGCGTACGACGGGGATATTCCACAGATACGCAGTATTTT. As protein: CASSVRRGYSTDTQYF.